This TCR beta chain is drawn from a study of CD8 T cells in Susac syndrome. The RNA input was about 0.5 to 1 ug, and it was reverse transcribed with random hexamers. TCRdb re-analysed the immunoSEQ multiplex PCR reads in MiXCR, keeping a single row per CDR3 protein. The repertoire holds fewer than 95,000 distinct CDR3 sequences, with approximately 96% as singletons. The trim removed 4 bases at V and 8 bases at J, leaving 10 bases unmatched. The CDR3 length is 16 residues. Germline-derived CDR1 and CDR2 are LGHDT and YNNKEL (reference sequence). The TCR sequence derives from a human donor with Susac syndrome. The sequencing sample was made of CD8+ T cells from PBMCs. The chain employs TRBV3-1 and TRBJ2-1; 11 nucleotides line up with TRBD2. The CDR3 DNA sequence: TGTGCCAGCAGCCTTAGACGACTAGCGGGGAGGGATGAGCAGTTCTTC. This sequence encodes CASSLRRLAGRDEQFF.